This T cell receptor (beta chain) was obtained from a study of T-cell reconstitution after alpha-beta-depleted transplantation in children. Regarding this clonotype: Antigen specificity is unknown.

The library targeted TCRbeta and was prepared with unique molecular identifiers. TCRdb analysed the PCR reads with MiXCR anew, one entry per CDR3 protein. The table records around 60,000 distinct CDR3 sequences, less than 55% of them present only once. The CDR3 consists of 13 residues. V was trimmed by 7 bases and J by 2 bases, leaving 9 bases between them. Study-wide results and caveats: Once a year had passed after transplant, T-cell counts and diversity came mostly from newly produced T cells. Two months or so post-transplant, alpha-beta T cells reportedly derived from several hundred expanded graft clones.

The chain couples TRBV12-3 or TRBV12-4 to TRBJ2-1; D remains unclear. The receptor's source is a male patient younger than 18 who had a stem cell transplant for acute lymphoblastic leukemia, so the T cells may come from the graft donor. This sample comprised PBMCs, mostly from graft donor cells, obtained 360 days after TCRalphabeta/CD19-depleted stem cell transplant. Here the CDR3 DNA reads TGTGCCAGCACTGGCGGTACCTACAATGAGCAGTTCTTC. This translates into CASTGGTYNEQFF.